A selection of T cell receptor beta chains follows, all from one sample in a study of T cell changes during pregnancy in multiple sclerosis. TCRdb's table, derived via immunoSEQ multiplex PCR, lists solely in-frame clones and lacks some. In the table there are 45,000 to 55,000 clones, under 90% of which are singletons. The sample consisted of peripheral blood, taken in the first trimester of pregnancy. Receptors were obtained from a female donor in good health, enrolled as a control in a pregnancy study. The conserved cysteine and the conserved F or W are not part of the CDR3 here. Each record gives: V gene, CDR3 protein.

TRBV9 ASSPRPVSDTQY
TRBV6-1 ASSEAGLAEETQY
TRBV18 ASSPTGTANTGELF
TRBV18 ASSPGTSGSYEQY
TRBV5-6 ASSWIAGAGINTQY
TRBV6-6 ASSLIPDQPQH
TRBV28 ASLLQGAKNTEAF
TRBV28 ASSLSGLSYYNEQF
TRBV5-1 ASSERDTDTQY
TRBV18 ASRLRNTEAF
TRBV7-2 ASSADRGGFNEQF
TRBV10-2 ASSDGGGGSYNEQF
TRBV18 ASSQSPSHISADYIYEQY
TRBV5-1 ASSRTGDGNQPQH
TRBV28 ASSFAGQGSEKLF
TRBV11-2 ASSSPGRPEQY
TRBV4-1 ASSQGQGFSTDTQY
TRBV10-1 ASTGFYT
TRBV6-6 ASSYPGGSYEQY
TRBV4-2 ASSQKIAGSYEQY
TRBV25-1 ASSKAGSREAF
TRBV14 ASNRDRATEAF
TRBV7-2 ASSLAFRGNNYGYT
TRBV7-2 ASSLASGPDTQY
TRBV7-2 ASSEGVGSYNEQF
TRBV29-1 SVEVPTGRGAEAF
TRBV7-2 ASSLNRESREQF
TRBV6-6 ASSPQTGLPNNEQF
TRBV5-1 ASSLQGRYEQY
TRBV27 ASSLISRWGANTGELF
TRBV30 AWKPRTGGSTEAF
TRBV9 ASSPTRGGTSGLWGTQY
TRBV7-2 ASSRRDRGAGINEQF
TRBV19 ASSTGMGQPQH
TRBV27 ASSPQGINTEAF
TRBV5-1 ASSLSGSGKNTGELF
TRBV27 ASSLGGGADTQY
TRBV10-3 AISESPGTSGVGAYNEQF
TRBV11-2 ASSLGLAGLVETQY
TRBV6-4 ASSELPGGQTDTQY
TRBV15 ATSRAPGGGTDTQY
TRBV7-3 ASSLGASGGSTDTQY
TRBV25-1 ASRMFSEGTQY
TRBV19 ASSLSGTGGASSAGYT
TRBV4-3 ASSQDDSSGANVLT
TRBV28 ASSSTSGRAGRQETQY
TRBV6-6 ASSSPGRGGDTIY
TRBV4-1 ASTQGDRTYYEQY
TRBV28 ASRTGGPNTEAF
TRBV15 ATSESSGGSKNIQY
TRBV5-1 ASSSGTSGSINEQY
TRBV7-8 ASSLKSGSSTDTQY
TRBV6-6 ASSYDRAGVTDTQY